These 8 T cell receptor beta chains share one sample of origin, sequenced in a study of regulatory T cells in long-lasting Graves disease. The TCR beta library used iRepertoire HTBI primers with Arm-PCR amplification of CDR3. TCRdb called the multiplex PCR reads again in MiXCR, with one record for every CDR3 protein. The sample contains about 470,000 distinct CDR3 sequences, around 21% of which appear only once. Sample time point: persistent/refractory GD, antithyroid drugs over 5 years with positive TRAb. PBMCs provided the RNA from which the TCR library was made. Sequencing used peripheral blood mononuclear cells (PBMCs), obtained when the disease was refractory, from a patient treated with antithyroid drugs. Receptors originate from a female donor with Graves disease.

This sequence joins TRBV6-2 or TRBV6-3 and TRBJ2-3; no definite D call. The germline CDR1 and CDR2 sequences are MNHEY and SVGEGT. CDR3 size: 11 residues. V was trimmed by 6 bases and J by 4 bases, leaving 5 bases between them. The DNA for the CDR3 is TGTGCCAGCAGGACCGCAGATACGCAGTATTTT. As protein: CASRTADTQYF.

The genes are TRBV5-1 and TRBJ1-5; D may be TRBD1 (6 bases). Germline CDR1 reads SGHRS; CDR2 reads YFSETQ. CDR3 length: 14 residues. The V gene lost 7 bases and the J gene lost 9 bases, with 20 bases spanning the gap. The CDR3 protein is CASASTGGLRPQHF. The CDR3 nucleotides are TGCGCCAGCGCCTCGACCGGGGGCCTTCGGCCCCAGCATTTT.

The gene calls are TRBV5-1 and TRBJ2-6, with a tentative D call TRBD1 (6 bases). Germline CDR1 is SGHRS and CDR2 is YFSETQ. Trimming shortened V by 4 bases and J by 2 bases, and 7 bases separated the two germline ends. CDR3 length: 14 residues. CDR3 bases: TGCGCCAGCAGCCACAGGGCTGGGGCCAACGTCCTGACTTTC. It yields the protein CASSHRAGANVLTF. Full variable domain (remainder filled in from reference TRBV5-1 and TRBJ2-6): KAGVTQTPRYLIKTRGQQVTLSCSPISGHRSVSWYQQTPGQGLQFLFEYFSETQRNKGNFPGRFSGRQFSNSRSEMNVSTLELGDSALYLCASSHRAGANVLTFGAGSRLTVL.

This clonotype was counted ten times or more. The V call is TRBV6-5, the J call TRBJ2-5; perhaps TRBD1 as D (6 bases). The CDR3 extends over 17 amino acids. CDR1 is MNHEY and CDR2 is SVGAGI in the germline V gene. Trimming pared 2 bases from V and 0 bases from J, leaving 16 bases between. CDR3 loop: CASSYGSDTGYQETQYF. CDR3 in DNA: TGTGCCAGCAGTTACGGTTCGGACACAGGGTACCAAGAGACCCAGTACTTC.

The chain uses TRBV10-3 and TRBJ2-7, with no clear D. The CDR3 has 13 residues. Deletions cut 8 bases from V and 4 bases from J, with 15 bases between. In germline, CDR1 is ENHRY, CDR2 SYGVKD. CDR3 nucleotides: TGTGCCATCTCTTTTCTCCCCCAATACGAGCAGTACTTC. As protein: CAISFLPQYEQYF.

The gene calls are TRBV10-1 and TRBJ2-2; D is undetermined. Germline CDR1 reads WNHNN; CDR2 reads SYGVQD (reference sequence). This CDR3 has 14 amino acids. V gave up 3 bases and J gave up 6 bases, with 11 bases separating them. CDR3 bases: TGCGCCAGCAGTGAAGGCGCCCTACCCGGGGAGCTGTTTTTT. It translates to CASSEGALPGELFF.

This rearrangement joins TRBV13 to TRBJ1-4; 10 nucleotides line up with TRBD1. Germline CDR1 PRHDT, CDR2 FYEKMQ (reference sequence). CDR3 size: 15 residues. J was trimmed by 3 bases and V by 5 bases; bases with no gene match: 3. CDR3 bases: TGTGCCAGCAGCGGGACAGGGGCGGCTAATGAAAAACTGTTTTTT. This codes for CASSGTGAANEKLFF.

Remarks on this clonotype: A read error may explain this, as a much larger clone is one base away. The chain combines TRBV5-4 with TRBJ1-5, with D perhaps TRBD1 (6 bases). This CDR3 is 16 amino acids long. In germline, CDR1 is SGHNT, CDR2 YYREEE (reference sequence). CDR3 sequence: CASSLGGRGSSQPQHF. CDR3 nucleotides: TGTGCCAGCAGCTTGGGAGGCAGGGGCAGCAGTCAGCCCCAGCATTTT.